These T cell receptor beta chains were read from a single sample in a study of siplizumab effects on memory and regulatory T cells. Data came from immunoSEQ multiplex PCR; TCRdb stores just in-frame clones and leaves some out. Of about 87,000 clones listed, approximately 90% are singletons. The source material was CD4+ T cells sorted from blood. These receptors all stem from a human donor in good health. Each CDR3 is given with its conserved first and last residue. Each record gives: clone size, V gene, D gene, J gene, CDR3 protein, CDR3 DNA. D genes are given only for firm matches. For some rows the clone size is stated as once, few or many, or as a class when expanded; others skip it.

NA	TRBV15	NA	TRBJ2-2	CATSRISGWSAGELFF	TGTGCCACCAGCAGAATCTCAGGGTGGTCCGCCGGGGAGCTGTTTTTT
NA	TRBV10-3	TRBD1	TRBJ2-2	CAIRKDRANTGELFF	TGTGCCATCAGGAAAGACAGGGCGAACACCGGGGAGCTGTTTTTT
NA	TRBV7-9	TRBD1	TRBJ2-2	CASSYDRDGELFF	TGTGCCAGCAGCTATGACAGGGACGGGGAGCTGTTTTTT
NA	TRBV11-1	TRBD1	TRBJ2-2	CASSRGQGYTGELFF	TGTGCCAGCTCTAGGGGACAGGGGTACACCGGGGAGCTGTTTTTT
NA	TRBV10-3	TRBD2	TRBJ2-3	CAISESTSGRTDTQYF	TGTGCCATCAGTGAGTCGACTAGCGGGCGCACAGATACGCAGTATTTT
NA	TRBV6-1	TRBD2	TRBJ2-1	CASRRHSGSLNEQFF	TGTGCCAGCAGGCGTCATAGCGGGAGTCTTAATGAGCAGTTCTTC
few	TRBV28	NA	TRBJ2-1	CASSPWGISSYNEQFF	TGTGCCAGCAGTCCTTGGGGGATCAGCTCCTACAATGAGCAGTTCTTC
NA	TRBV11-3	TRBD1	TRBJ2-1	CASSSRTGAYNEQFF	TGTGCCAGCAGCTCCCGGACAGGGGCCTACAATGAGCAGTTCTTC
NA	TRBV28	NA	TRBJ2-6	CASSSRLQAGANVLTF	TGTGCCAGCAGTTCCAGGCTCCAGGCTGGGGCCAACGTCCTGACTTTC
NA	TRBV7-9	NA	TRBJ2-5	CASSLNSLTQYF	TGTGCCAGCAGCTTGAATAGCTTGACCCAGTACTTC
NA	TRBV6-4	TRBD1	TRBJ2-7	CASRPRQGAAHEQYF	TGTGCCAGCAGACCCAGACAGGGAGCAGCCCACGAGCAGTACTTC
NA	TRBV5-1	TRBD1	TRBJ2-1	CASSPGQEGWSEQFF	TGCGCCAGCAGCCCGGGACAGGAGGGTTGGAGTGAGCAGTTCTTC
NA	TRBV6-1	TRBD1	TRBJ1-6	CASSGTGNSPLHF	TGTGCCAGCAGCGGGACAGGGAATTCACCCCTCCACTTT
few	TRBV7-2	NA	TRBJ2-7	CASSLFERYEQYF	TGTGCCAGCAGCTTATTTGAGCGGTACGAGCAGTACTTC
NA	TRBV6-5	NA	TRBJ2-4	CASTPYRGIKNIQYF	TGTGCCAGCACTCCCTATAGGGGTATCAAAAACATTCAGTACTTC
NA	TRBV19	NA	TRBJ2-5	CASSIMNREETQYF	TGTGCCAGTAGTATAATGAACAGGGAAGAGACCCAGTACTTC
NA	TRBV10-3	TRBD2	TRBJ2-7	CAISLAGGSIYEQYF	TGTGCCATCAGCCTAGCGGGAGGGTCTATTTACGAGCAGTACTTC
NA	TRBV2	NA	TRBJ1-2	CASSGRDGDYGYTF	TGTGCCAGCAGTGGCCGGGACGGAGACTATGGCTACACCTTC
once	TRBV4-1	NA	TRBJ1-2	CASSFSGGYGYTF	TGCGCCAGCAGCTTCTCGGGGGGCTATGGCTACACCTTC
NA	TRBV5-4	NA	TRBJ1-2	CASSFGGDYGYTF	TGTGCCAGCAGCTTTGGGGGGGACTATGGCTACACCTTC
NA	TRBV7-9	NA	TRBJ1-1	CASSLSSGEATEAFF	TGTGCCAGCAGCTTAAGTTCCGGGGAGGCCACTGAAGCTTTCTTT
NA	TRBV6-5	NA	TRBJ1-3	CASIRGGPGNTIYF	TGTGCCAGCATCCGGGGGGGCCCTGGAAACACCATATATTTT
NA	TRBV19	NA	TRBJ1-2	CASSHSGGPGGYTF	TGTGCCAGTAGTCATAGCGGGGGCCCAGGCGGCTACACCTTC
NA	TRBV27	NA	TRBJ2-5	CASSRFASGGRETQYF	TGTGCCAGCAGTCGTTTTGCCAGCGGAGGGAGAGAGACCCAGTACTTC
NA	TRBV7-3	TRBD2	TRBJ2-7	CASSGGLAATYEQYF	TGTGCCAGCAGCGGGGGACTAGCAGCCACCTACGAGCAGTACTTC
NA	TRBV6-1	NA	TRBJ2-7	CASSELPGSYEQYF	TGTGCCAGCAGTGAACTACCAGGGTCCTACGAGCAGTACTTC
NA	TRBV2	TRBD1	TRBJ2-2	CASRAPGQGDTGELFF	TGTGCCAGCAGGGCCCCGGGACAGGGGGACACCGGGGAGCTGTTTTTT
NA	TRBV28	TRBD2	TRBJ2-3	CASSLASGSPTDTQYF	TGTGCCAGCAGTTTAGCTAGCGGGAGCCCCACAGATACGCAGTATTTT
NA	TRBV6-1	NA	TRBJ2-5	CATGHWGQETQYF	TGTGCCACCGGGCACTGGGGACAAGAGACCCAGTACTTC
NA	TRBV7-2	TRBD2	TRBJ2-3	CASSLLAGADTQYF	TGTGCCAGCAGCTTACTAGCGGGAGCAGATACGCAGTATTTT
NA	TRBV5-1	NA	TRBJ1-5	CASKLKTGLDQPQHF	TGCGCCAGCAAACTGAAAACAGGGCTCGACCAGCCCCAGCATTTT
NA	TRBV6-4	NA	TRBJ2-2	CASASSADTGELFF	TGTGCCAGTGCCTCTAGCGCCGACACCGGGGAGCTGTTTTTT
few	TRBV9	TRBD1	TRBJ2-5	CASSVATGVETQYF	TGTGCCAGCAGCGTAGCGACAGGGGTAGAGACCCAGTACTTC
NA	TRBV4-3	NA	TRBJ2-1	CASSQDRTETYNEQFF	TGCGCCAGCAGCCAAGACCGGACAGAGACCTACAATGAGCAGTTCTTC
NA	TRBV5-4	TRBD2	TRBJ2-7	CASSLEPGGAYEQYF	TGTGCCAGCAGCTTGGAACCCGGGGGGGCCTACGAGCAGTACTTC
NA	TRBV4-1	TRBD1	TRBJ1-2	CASSLLDRVDYGYTF	TGCGCCAGCAGCCTTTTGGACAGGGTGGACTATGGCTACACCTTC
NA	TRBV19	NA	TRBJ1-2	CASIPRAANYGYTF	TGTGCCAGTATCCCCCGCGCGGCTAACTATGGCTACACCTTC
NA	TRBV19	NA	TRBJ1-4	CASRSGGTNEKLFF	TGTGCCAGTAGATCAGGTGGGACTAATGAAAAACTGTTTTTT
NA	TRBV6-5	TRBD1	TRBJ2-7	CASSTGQGSYEQYF	TGTGCCAGCAGTACGGGACAGGGCTCCTACGAGCAGTACTTC
NA	TRBV7-8	TRBD1	TRBJ2-5	CASSQGTVVQETQYF	TGTGCCAGCAGCCAAGGGACAGTGGTCCAAGAGACCCAGTACTTC
NA	TRBV28	TRBD2	TRBJ2-2	CASSLATSGSPGELFF	TGTGCCAGCAGTCTGGCGACTAGCGGGAGTCCCGGGGAGCTGTTTTTT
NA	TRBV5-1	NA	TRBJ2-1	CASSLVGQAQEQFF	TGCGCCAGCAGCTTGGTGGGGCAGGCACAAGAGCAGTTCTTC
NA	TRBV14	NA	TRBJ1-1	CASSPIIGSTPGDTEAFF	TGTGCCAGCAGCCCCATCATTGGTTCGACCCCGGGGGACACTGAAGCTTTCTTT
NA	TRBV6-1	TRBD1	TRBJ2-7	CASSRGRGYEQYF	TGTGCCAGCAGCCGCGGCAGGGGGTACGAGCAGTACTTC
once	TRBV27	NA	TRBJ1-3	CASSSARVPGNTIYF	TGTGCCAGCAGTTCCGCCAGGGTACCTGGAAACACCATATATTTT
once	TRBV18	TRBD1	TRBJ1-1	CASSPGQEATEAFF	TGTGCCAGCTCACCAGGACAGGAAGCCACTGAAGCTTTCTTT
NA	TRBV5-1	TRBD1	TRBJ1-4	CASSTGQVNVEKLFF	TGCGCCAGCAGCACTGGACAGGTCAACGTAGAAAAACTGTTTTTT
NA	TRBV6-1	NA	TRBJ1-1	CASKLVYRGNTEAFF	TGTGCCAGCAAGTTGGTTTATCGGGGGAACACTGAAGCTTTCTTT